This TCR beta chain was captured in a study of blood T cell repertoires in COVID-19 (dated by TCRdb to 2018 to 2021). About the investigation overall: Samples from collaborators originated in the United States, Italy and Spain and spanned both the acute and convalescent phases of COVID-19. The prospective study material was composed of cDNA or gDNA derived from T cells, B-cell-depleted T cells, or PBMCs. Deeply sampled blood TCRbeta repertoires from subjects exposed to, actively infected with, or recovered from COVID-19 were included in the dataset. The repertoires were made available in a free public database intended to serve as a resource for research on the immune response to SARS-CoV-2. Samples were obtained from the ongoing ImmuneRACE study (first 160 participants) and from about 1,300 subjects provided by 6 global collaborators. A de-identified subject ID, COVID-19 status, age in years and sex were almost always included in the sample metadata. Where available, HLA class I and class II types were obtained from metadata supplied by the sample provider rather than from assay-based typing.

The collaborating institutions used their own protocols to collect whole blood in K2EDTA tubes. Collaborator samples were shipped for TCRbeta analysis as frozen whole blood, isolated PBMCs, or DNA extracted from either sample type. Concerning this clone: The specificity of this receptor is unknown. There are no base qualities to consult, and no much larger clone falls within one base.

TCRbeta CDR3 regions were amplified from genomic DNA by means of the immunoSEQ Assay, a bias-controlled multiplex PCR. Per the original workflow: The number of nucleated cells in each sample was estimated from the amplification of reference gene primers within the assay. To quantify the absolute abundance of each unique TCRbeta CDR3 rearrangement, sequence reads were collapsed and filtered. For each sample, productive Simpson clonality was calculated as the square root of Simpson's diversity index over productive rearrangements. The table comes from immuneACCESS by way of TCRdb, which keeps in-frame sequences with V and J called. Part of the clones is missing from these tables; in studies checked, under half for an unresolved V gene and the rest for unknown reasons. That table furnishes V, J and clone size, whereas the DNA furnished D and trimming. For this sample the table gives over 50,000 clones, of which around 85% were detected only once. Roughly 15% of the sample belongs to the ten largest clones.

Here is what the overall study found, with its caveats: The amount of clinical and demographic metadata varied by source and participant and was provided uncurated.

The sample was peripheral blood. This receptor was taken from a human donor in a cohort sampled during active COVID-19.

The DNA sequence reads TGTGCCAGTAGTGGTTGGGCAGGGGGCTCCTACGAGCAGTACTTC. This yields the protein CASSGWAGGSYEQYF. This sequence uses TRBV19 and TRBJ2-7, with 7 middle bases fitting TRBD1. Including cysteine and phenylalanine, the CDR3 has 15 amino acids. Solely the CDR3 DNA is kept, with 45 bases framed from the first base. Trimming takes 5 bases off V and 0 bases off J; junction bases not matched to a gene: 7. Sequences LNHDA (CDR1) and SQIVND (CDR2) are obtained from the germline V gene (reference sequence).